This T cell receptor beta chain was sequenced for a study of T cells after yellow fever vaccination. TCRdb processed the 5' RACE reads anew with MiXCR; each CDR3 protein has one entry. Among about 340,000 distinct CDR3 sequences listed, under 5% were seen once. Details on this clonotype: Its antigen is not identified.

Study results and limitations: Post-booster repertoires again held most primary-vaccination clones (roughly 95% CD4, just under 90% CD8).

The specimen was PBMCs, collected 5 days after the yellow fever booster vaccination. This sequence was found in a man in his late teens or twenties who received the YFV17D yellow fever vaccine.

As DNA, the CDR3 is TGTGCCAGCAGCGGGTTCGCTGAAGCTTTCTTT. It codes for CASSGFAEAFF. The V gene is TRBV2, the J gene TRBJ1-1; D not resolved. The CDR3 sequence is 11 residues long. Per the germline V gene, CDR1 is SNHLY and CDR2 is FYNNEI. Trimming removed 6 bases at V and 6 bases at J, with 8 bases between.